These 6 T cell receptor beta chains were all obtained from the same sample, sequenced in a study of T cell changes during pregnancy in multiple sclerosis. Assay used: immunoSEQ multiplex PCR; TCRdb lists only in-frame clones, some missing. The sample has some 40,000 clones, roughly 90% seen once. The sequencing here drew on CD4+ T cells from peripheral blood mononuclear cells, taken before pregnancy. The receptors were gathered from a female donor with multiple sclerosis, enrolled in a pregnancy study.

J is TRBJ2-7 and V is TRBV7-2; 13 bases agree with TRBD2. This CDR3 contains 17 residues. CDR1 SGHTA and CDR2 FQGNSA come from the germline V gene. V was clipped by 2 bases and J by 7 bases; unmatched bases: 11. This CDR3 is CASSLSLTSGGLREQYF. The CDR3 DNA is TGTGCCAGCAGCTTAAGCTTGACTAGCGGGGGGCTGCGGGAGCAGTACTTC.

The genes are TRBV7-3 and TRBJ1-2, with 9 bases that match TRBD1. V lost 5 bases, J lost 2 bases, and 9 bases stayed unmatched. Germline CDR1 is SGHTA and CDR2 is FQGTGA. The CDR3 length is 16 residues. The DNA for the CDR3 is TGTGCCAGCAGCCCGGGCCGGACAGGGGAGAACTATGGCTACACCTTC. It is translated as CASSPGRTGENYGYTF.

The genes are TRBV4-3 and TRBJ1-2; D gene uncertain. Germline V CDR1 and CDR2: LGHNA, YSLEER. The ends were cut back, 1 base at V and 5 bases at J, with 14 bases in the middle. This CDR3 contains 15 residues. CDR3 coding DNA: TGCGCCAGCAGCCAAGGGGCCAAGATCGGATATGGCTACACCTTC. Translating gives CASSQGAKIGYGYTF.

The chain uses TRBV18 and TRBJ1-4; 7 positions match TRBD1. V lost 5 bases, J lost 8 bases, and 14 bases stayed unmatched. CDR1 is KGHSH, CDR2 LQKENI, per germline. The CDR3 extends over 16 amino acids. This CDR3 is CASSAPRSRGQEKLFF. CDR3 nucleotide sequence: TGTGCCAGCTCAGCTCCCCGCTCAAGGGGGCAAGAAAAACTGTTTTTT.

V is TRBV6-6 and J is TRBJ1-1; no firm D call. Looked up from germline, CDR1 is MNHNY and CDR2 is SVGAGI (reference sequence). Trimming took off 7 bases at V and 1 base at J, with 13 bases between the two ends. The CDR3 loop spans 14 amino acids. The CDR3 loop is CASTQPPGNTEAFF. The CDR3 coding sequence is TGTGCCAGCACCCAACCCCCGGGGAACACTGAAGCTTTCTTT.

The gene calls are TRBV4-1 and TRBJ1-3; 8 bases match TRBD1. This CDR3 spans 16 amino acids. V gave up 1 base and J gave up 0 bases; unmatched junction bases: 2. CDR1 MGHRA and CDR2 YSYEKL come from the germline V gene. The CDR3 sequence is CASSQGTGSSGNTIYF. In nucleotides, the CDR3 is TGCGCCAGCAGCCAAGGGACAGGGAGCTCTGGAAACACCATATATTTT.